This entry is about one TCR beta chain. This specimen belongs to a study of blood T cell repertoires in COVID-19. Study information: Nucleic acid was either cDNA or gDNA, and it came from T cells, B-cell-depleted T cells, or PBMCs.

Per the original data handling: The authors estimated nucleated cell counts from reference gene primer amplification. Here immunoSEQ multiplex PCR was the method, and the copy in TCRdb shows in-frame clones only, minus some. Clonal size and the V and J genes are those of that table, whereas D and trimming came from the DNA. Of fewer than 250,000 clones listed, approximately 84% are singletons. The J segment lost 2 bases and the V segment lost 1 base, leaving 1 base of the junction unmatched. The germline V gene has CDR1 SGHAT and CDR2 FQNNGV. The CDR3 loop spans 15 amino acids. The receptor was isolated from a man aged 50 to 59 with acute or convalescent COVID-19. The rearrangement joins TRBV11-2 to TRBJ2-3; 9 nucleotides agree with TRBD1. What was sequenced was peripheral blood. In DNA, the CDR3 is TGTGCCAGCAGCTTAGGGACAGGGGCCACAGATACGCAGTATTTT. It is translated as CASSLGTGATDTQYF. The variable domain in full, with the rest retrieved from reference TRBV11-2 and TRBJ2-3, is EAGVAQSPRYKIIEKRQSVAFWCNPISGHATLYWYQQILGQGPKLLIQFQNNGVVDDSQLPKDRFSAERLKGVDSTLKIQPAKLEDSAVYLCASSLGTGATDTQYFGPGTRLTVL.